Shown below are 7 T cell receptor beta chains from a single sample sequenced in a study of cytomegalovirus exposure and HLA in healthy donors. Method: immunoSEQ multiplex PCR; TCRdb's copy keeps in-frame clones and lacks some. Altogether approximately 100,000 clones are present, approximately 93% being singletons, with the ten largest covering about 1.1%. Input material: PBMCs. Receptors were obtained from a woman in her 30s in good health and CMV-seropositive.

The chain combines TRBV19 with TRBJ1-5, with D possibly being TRBD1 (5 bases). The CDR3 loop spans 14 amino acids. CDR1 and CDR2 (germline): LNHDA, SQIVND (reference sequence). The germline V and J ends were trimmed by 5 bases and 9 bases, with 17 bases remaining between them. Written as DNA, the CDR3 is TGTGCCAGTAGTGCCCTCGGGACGCGGGGGCCCCAGCATTTT. This encodes CASSALGTRGPQHF.

The chain combines TRBV7-3 with TRBJ2-1, with 8 bases lining up with TRBD1. Trimming at V came to 5 bases and at J to 6 bases, leaving 3 bases not matched to a gene. Germline V gene sequence: CDR1 SGHTA, CDR2 FQGTGA. The CDR3 is 13 amino acids. The CDR3 region has the DNA TGTGCCAGCAGCCTCGGACAGGGCAATGAGCAGTTCTTC. Amino acids: CASSLGQGNEQFF.

The chain uses TRBV28 and TRBJ2-7, with D tentatively TRBD1 (5 bases). V was pared by 6 bases and J by 0 bases, with 12 bases between. The CDR3 covers 14 residues. Germline V CDR1 and CDR2: MDHEN, SYDVKM. The CDR3 DNA is TGTGCCAGCAGGCCTCAGGGAATCTCCTACGAGCAGTACTTC. Protein: CASRPQGISYEQYF.

V is TRBV5-5 and J is TRBJ2-2; D might be TRBD1 (5 bases). Germline values: CDR1 SGHKS, CDR2 YYEKEE (reference sequence). The CDR3 covers 16 residues. Deletions cut 0 bases from V and 6 bases from J, with 15 bases between. The chain's CDR3 is CASSLEQALDAGELFF. In nucleotides, the CDR3 is TGTGCCAGCAGCTTGGAACAGGCCCTGGACGCCGGGGAGCTGTTTTTT.

The chain is built from TRBV28 and TRBJ2-5, with 10 positions matching TRBD2. The CDR3 runs 18 residues. J lost 4 bases, V lost 4 bases, and 15 bases had no gene match. Germline-derived CDR1 and CDR2 are MDHEN and SYDVKM. CDR3 protein: CASSWETRGSGRAETQYF. The DNA of the CDR3 is TGTGCCAGCAGTTGGGAGACCCGAGGGAGCGGGAGGGCAGAGACCCAGTACTTC.

The genes are TRBV4-2 and TRBJ2-2; D is possibly TRBD1 (6 bases). Trimming cost V 7 bases and J 2 bases, with 11 bases left between them. The CDR3 length is 14 residues. Germline V gene data show CDR1 as LGHNA and CDR2 as YNFKEQ. The CDR3 DNA reads TGTGCCAGCACATGGACAGCCAACACCGGGGAGCTGTTTTTT. This gives the protein CASTWTANTGELFF.

The chain links TRBV7-9 to TRBJ2-1, with D hard to call. The CDR3 has 13 amino acids. Trimming took off 5 bases at V and 2 bases at J, with 7 bases between the two ends. CDR1 and CDR2 from the germline V gene are SEHNR and FQNEAQ (reference sequence). CDR3 nucleotide sequence: TGTGCCAGCAGCCGACTTGCCTACAATGAGCAGTTCTTC. It is translated as CASSRLAYNEQFF. Together with reference TRBV7-9 and TRBJ2-1, the CDR3 gives the full variable domain: DTGVSQNPRHKITKRGQNVTFRCDPISEHNRLYWYRQTLGQGPEFLTYFQNEAQLEKSRLLSDRFSAERPKGSFSTLEIQRTEQGDSAMYLCASSRLAYNEQFFGPGTRLTVL.